The clone carrying this T cell receptor beta chain showed up many times. The antigen is undetermined. This entry belongs to a study of T cells after yellow fever vaccination. Turning to the study itself: Each low-cell-number fraction was prepared by means of SMART-Seq v4 Ultra Low Input. Points from the study as a whole: Clonotypes found in both CD4 and CD8 compartments made up a small share.

TCRdb re-called the 5' RACE reads through MiXCR, storing one row per CDR3 protein. Here the sample spans about 130,000 distinct CDR3 sequences, 5% to 8% being singletons. CDR3 size: 16 residues. After removal of 4 bases from V and 6 bases from J, the junction contained 13 bases not matched to a gene. Germline V CDR1 and CDR2: DFQATT, SNEGSKA (reference sequence). The rearrangement joins TRBV20-1 to TRBJ2-3, with 10 bases aligning to TRBD2. The clonotype was recovered from a man younger than 45 who received the YFV17D yellow fever vaccine. This specimen consisted of CD4+ T cells sorted from PBMCs, obtained 10 days after the yellow fever booster vaccination. The CDR3: CSATEGLAEPRDTQYF. The CDR3 bases are TGCAGTGCTACCGAAGGACTAGCGGAGCCTCGGGATACGCAGTATTTT.